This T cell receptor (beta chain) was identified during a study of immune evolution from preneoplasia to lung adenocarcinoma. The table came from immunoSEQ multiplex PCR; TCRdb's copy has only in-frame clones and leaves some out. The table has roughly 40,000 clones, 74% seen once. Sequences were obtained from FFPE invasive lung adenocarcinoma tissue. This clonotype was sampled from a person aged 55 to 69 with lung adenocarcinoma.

DNA of the CDR3: TGCGCCAGCAGTGAGCCCGGGACAGGGGAGGTCCTTACTCGGGATAGCGATGAGCAGTTCTTC. Its protein is CASSEPGTGEVLTRDSDEQFF. The chain has TRBV10-1 and TRBJ2-1, with 10 bases lining up with TRBD1. Per germline, CDR1 WNHNN and CDR2 SYGVQD (reference sequence). J lost 8 bases, V lost 2 bases, and 24 bases had no gene match. This CDR3 has 21 amino acids.